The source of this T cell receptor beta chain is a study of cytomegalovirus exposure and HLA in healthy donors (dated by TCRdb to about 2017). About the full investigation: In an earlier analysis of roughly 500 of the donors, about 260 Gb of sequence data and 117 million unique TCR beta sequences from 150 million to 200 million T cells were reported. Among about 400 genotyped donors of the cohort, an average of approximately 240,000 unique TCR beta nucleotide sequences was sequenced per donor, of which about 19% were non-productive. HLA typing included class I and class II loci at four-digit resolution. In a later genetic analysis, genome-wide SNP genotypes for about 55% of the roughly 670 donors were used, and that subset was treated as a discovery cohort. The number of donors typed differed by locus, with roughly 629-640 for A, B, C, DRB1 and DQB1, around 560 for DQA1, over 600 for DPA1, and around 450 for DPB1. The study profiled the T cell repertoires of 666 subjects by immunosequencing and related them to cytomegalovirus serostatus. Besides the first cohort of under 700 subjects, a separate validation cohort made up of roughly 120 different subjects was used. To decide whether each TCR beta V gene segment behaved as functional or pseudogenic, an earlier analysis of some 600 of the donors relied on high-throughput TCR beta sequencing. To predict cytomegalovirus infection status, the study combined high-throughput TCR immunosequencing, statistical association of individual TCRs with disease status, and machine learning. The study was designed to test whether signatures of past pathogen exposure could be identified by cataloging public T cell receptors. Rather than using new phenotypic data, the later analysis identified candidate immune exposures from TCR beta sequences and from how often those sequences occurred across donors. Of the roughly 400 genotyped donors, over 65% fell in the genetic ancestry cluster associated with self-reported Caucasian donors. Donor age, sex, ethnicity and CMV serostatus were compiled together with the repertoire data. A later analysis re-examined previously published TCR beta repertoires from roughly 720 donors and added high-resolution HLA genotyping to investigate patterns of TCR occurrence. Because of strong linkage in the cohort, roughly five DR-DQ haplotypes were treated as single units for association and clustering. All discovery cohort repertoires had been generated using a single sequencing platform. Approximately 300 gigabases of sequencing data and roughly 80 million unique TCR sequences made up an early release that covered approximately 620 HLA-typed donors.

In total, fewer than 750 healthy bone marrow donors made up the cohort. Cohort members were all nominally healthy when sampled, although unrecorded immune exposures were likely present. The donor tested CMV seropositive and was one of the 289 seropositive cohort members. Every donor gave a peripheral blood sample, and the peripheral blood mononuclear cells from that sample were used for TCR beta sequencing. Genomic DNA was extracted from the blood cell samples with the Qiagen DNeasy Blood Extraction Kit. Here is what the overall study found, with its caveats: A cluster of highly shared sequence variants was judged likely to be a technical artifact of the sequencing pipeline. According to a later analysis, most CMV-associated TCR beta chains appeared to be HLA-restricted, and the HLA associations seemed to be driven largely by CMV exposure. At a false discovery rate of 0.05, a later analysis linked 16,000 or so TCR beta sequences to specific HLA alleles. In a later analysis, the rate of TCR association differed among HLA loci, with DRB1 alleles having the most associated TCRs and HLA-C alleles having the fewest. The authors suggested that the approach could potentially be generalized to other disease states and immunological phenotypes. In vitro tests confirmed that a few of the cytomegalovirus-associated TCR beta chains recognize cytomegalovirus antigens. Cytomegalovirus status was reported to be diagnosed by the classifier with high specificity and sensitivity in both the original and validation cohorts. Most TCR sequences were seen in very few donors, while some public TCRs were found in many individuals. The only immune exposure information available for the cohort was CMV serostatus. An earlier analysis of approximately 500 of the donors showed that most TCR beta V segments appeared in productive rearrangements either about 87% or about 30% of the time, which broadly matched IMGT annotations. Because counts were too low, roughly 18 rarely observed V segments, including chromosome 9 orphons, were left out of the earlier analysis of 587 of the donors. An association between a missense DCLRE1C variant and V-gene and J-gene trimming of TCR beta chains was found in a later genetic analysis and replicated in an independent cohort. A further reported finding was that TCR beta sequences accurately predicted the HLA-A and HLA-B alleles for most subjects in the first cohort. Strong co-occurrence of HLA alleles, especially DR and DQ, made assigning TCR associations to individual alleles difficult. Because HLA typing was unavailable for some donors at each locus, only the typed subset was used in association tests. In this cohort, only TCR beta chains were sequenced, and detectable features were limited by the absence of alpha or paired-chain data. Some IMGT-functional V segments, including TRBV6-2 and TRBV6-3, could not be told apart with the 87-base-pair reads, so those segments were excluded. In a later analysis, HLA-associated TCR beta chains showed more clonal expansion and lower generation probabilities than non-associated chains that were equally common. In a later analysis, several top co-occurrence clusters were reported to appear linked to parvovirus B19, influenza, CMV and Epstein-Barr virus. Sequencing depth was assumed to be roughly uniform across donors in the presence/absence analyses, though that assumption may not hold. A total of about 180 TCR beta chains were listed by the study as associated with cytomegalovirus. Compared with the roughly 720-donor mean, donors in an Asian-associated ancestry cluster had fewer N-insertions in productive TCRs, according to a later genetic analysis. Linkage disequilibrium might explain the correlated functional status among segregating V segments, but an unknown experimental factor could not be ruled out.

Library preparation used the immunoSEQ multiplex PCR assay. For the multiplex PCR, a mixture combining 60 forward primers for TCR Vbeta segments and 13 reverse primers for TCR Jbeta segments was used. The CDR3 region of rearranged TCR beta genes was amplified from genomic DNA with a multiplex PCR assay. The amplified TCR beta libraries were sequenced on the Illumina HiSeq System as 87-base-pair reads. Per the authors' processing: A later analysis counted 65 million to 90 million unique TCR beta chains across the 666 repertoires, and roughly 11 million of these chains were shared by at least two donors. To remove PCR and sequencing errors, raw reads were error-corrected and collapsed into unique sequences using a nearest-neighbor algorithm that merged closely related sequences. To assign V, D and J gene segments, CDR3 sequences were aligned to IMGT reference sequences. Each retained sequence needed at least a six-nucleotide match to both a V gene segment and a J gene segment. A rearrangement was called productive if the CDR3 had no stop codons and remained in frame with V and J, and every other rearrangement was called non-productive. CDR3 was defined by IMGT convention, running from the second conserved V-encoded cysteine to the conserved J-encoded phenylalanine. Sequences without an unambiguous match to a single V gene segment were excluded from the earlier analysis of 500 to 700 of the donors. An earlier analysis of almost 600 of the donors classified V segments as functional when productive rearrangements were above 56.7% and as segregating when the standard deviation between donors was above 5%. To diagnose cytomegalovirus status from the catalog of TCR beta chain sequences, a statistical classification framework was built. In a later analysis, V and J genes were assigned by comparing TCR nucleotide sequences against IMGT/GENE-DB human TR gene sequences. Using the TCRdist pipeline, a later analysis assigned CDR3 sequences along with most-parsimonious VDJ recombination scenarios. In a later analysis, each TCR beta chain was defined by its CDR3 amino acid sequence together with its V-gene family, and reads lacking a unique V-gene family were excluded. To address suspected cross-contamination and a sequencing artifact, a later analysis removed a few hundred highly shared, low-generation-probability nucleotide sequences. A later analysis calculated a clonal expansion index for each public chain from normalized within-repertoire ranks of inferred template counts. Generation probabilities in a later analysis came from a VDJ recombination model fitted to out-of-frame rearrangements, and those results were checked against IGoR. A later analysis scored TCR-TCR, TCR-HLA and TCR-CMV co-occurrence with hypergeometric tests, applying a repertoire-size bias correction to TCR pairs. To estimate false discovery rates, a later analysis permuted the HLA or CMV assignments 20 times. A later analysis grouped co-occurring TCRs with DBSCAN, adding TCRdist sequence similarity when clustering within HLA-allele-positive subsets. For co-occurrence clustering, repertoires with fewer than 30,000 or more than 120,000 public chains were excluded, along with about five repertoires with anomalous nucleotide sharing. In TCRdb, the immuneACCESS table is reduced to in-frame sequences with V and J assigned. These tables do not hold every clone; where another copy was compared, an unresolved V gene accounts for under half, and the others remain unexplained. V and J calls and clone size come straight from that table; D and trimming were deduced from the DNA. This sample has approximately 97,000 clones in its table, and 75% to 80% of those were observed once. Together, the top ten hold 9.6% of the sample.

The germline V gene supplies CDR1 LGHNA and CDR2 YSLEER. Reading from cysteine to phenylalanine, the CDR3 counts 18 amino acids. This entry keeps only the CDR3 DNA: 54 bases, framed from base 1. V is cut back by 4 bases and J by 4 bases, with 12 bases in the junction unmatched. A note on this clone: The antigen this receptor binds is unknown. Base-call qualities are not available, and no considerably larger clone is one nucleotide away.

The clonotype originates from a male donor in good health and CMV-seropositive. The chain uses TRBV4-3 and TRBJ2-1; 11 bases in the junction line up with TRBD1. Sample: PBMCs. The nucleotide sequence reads TGCGCCAGCAGCCGGCGGGGGACAGGGGGTGCTATGTACAATGAGCAGTTCTTC. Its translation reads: CASSRRGTGGAMYNEQFF.